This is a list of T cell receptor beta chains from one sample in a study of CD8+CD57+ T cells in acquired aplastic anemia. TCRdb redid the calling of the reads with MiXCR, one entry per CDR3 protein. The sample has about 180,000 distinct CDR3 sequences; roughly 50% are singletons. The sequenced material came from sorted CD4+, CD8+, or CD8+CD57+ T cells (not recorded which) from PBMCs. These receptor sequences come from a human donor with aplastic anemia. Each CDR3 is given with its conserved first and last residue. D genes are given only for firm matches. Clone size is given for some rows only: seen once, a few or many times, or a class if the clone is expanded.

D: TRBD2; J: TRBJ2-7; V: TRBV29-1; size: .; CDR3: CSARLAGSAYEQYF; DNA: TGCAGCGCCAGACTAGCGGGTTCAGCCTACGAGCAGTACTTC
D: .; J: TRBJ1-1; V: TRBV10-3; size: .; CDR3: CASSYQTTEAFF; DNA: TGTGCCAGCAGTTACCAAACCACTGAAGCTTTCTTT
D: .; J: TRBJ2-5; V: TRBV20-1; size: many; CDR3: CSAASGGETQYF; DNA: TGCAGTGCTGCCTCAGGGGGGGAGACCCAGTACTTC
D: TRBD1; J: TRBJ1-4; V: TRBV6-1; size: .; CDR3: CASRSDRGLMKLFF; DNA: TGTGCCAGCAGATCGGACAGGGGGCTTATGAAACTGTTTTTT
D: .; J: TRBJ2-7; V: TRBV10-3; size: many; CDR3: CAISENRGEQYF; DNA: TGTGCCATCAGTGAGAATCGCGGCGAGCAGTACTTC
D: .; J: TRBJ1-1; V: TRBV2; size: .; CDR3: CASRQGPGNTEAFF; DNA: TGTGCCAGCAGGCAGGGTCCTGGAAACACTGAAGCTTTCTTT
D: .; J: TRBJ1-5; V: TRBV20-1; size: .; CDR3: CSARGEFNQPQHF; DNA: TGCAGTGCCAGAGGGGAATTCAATCAGCCCCAGCATTTT
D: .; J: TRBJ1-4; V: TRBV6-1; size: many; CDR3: CASRSRVDEKLFF; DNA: TGTGCCAGCAGAAGTAGGGTGGACGAAAAACTGTTTTTT
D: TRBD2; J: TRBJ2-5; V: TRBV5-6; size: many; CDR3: CASSPRGLAGQETQYF; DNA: TGTGCCAGCAGCCCCCGGGGACTAGCGGGGCAAGAGACCCAGTACTTC
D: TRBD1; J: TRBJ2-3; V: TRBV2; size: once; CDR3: CASCIEDRGYTQYF; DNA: TGTGCCAGCTGCATAGAGGACAGGGGTTATACGCAGTATTTT
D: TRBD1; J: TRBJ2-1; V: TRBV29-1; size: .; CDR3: CSVANGTGAYNEQFF; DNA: TGCAGCGTTGCCAATGGGACAGGGGCCTACAATGAGCAGTTCTTC
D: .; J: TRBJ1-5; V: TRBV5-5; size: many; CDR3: CASSPSPGRNQPQHF; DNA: TGTGCCAGCAGCCCCTCCCCCGGGAGGAATCAGCCCCAGCATTTT
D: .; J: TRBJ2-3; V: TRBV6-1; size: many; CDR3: CASTQGETTQYF; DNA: TGTGCCAGCACTCAAGGGGAAACTACGCAGTATTTT
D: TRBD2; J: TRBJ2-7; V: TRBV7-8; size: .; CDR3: CASSLVPTSGSYEQYF; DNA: TGTGCCAGCAGCTTGGTTCCGACTAGCGGCTCCTACGAGCAGTACTTC
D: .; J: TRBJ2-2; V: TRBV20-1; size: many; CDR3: CSARTTNTGELFF; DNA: TGCAGTGCTAGAACCACGAACACCGGGGAGCTGTTTTTT
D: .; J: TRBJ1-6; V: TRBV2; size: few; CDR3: CASSEWRVNSPLHF; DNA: TGTGCCAGCAGTGAATGGCGGGTGAATTCACCCCTCCACTTT
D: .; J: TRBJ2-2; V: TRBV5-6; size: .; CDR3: CASSLGSSELFF; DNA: TGTGCCAGCAGCTTGGGGTCGTCGGAGCTGTTTTTT
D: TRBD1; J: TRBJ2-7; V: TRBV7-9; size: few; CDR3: CALDRGLAYEQYF; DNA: TGTGCCCTAGACAGGGGGCTTGCCTACGAGCAGTACTTC
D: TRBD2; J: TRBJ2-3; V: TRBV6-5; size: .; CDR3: CASSYSELATTDTQYF; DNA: TGTGCCAGCAGTTACTCCGAACTAGCGACTACAGATACGCAGTATTTT
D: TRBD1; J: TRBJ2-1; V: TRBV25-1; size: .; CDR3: CASSAARDSSYNEQFF; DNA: TGTGCCAGCAGTGCCGCCCGGGACAGCTCCTACAATGAGCAGTTCTTC
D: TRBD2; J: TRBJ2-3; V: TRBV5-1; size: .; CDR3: CASSGGLAGADTQYF; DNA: TGCGCCAGCAGCGGCGGACTAGCGGGAGCAGATACGCAGTATTTT